This T cell receptor (beta chain) was sequenced in a study of vaccination effects on CD4 cells after COVID-19. CDR1 is LNHNV and CDR2 is YYDKDF in the germline V gene (reference sequence). This CDR3 contains 14 residues. J gave up 6 bases and V 5 bases, and 9 bases lay outside the gene matches. Using viral peptide pools, the ViraFEST assay grew out antigen-specific CD4+ T cells prior to sequencing. The authors isolated CD4+ T cells after ten to eleven days of culture. Participants were given two doses of BNT162b2 or mRNA-1273 vaccine. Nucleocapsid antibody tests were negative, and the vaccine recipients had no prior SARS-CoV-2 infection. Profiled with immunoSEQ multiplex PCR; TCRdb holds only in-frame clones, not every one. The sample lists 70,000 to 95,000 clones; under 80% were seen once. Points on this clone: Its matching antigen is unknown.

The gene calls are TRBV15 and TRBJ1-2; 7 nucleotides match TRBD1. The receptor's source is a human donor who received a COVID-19 vaccine. The specimen comprised CD4+ T cells from PBMCs cultured with HCoV-OC43 spike peptides, sampled after COVID-19 vaccination. Stated subset: HCoV-OC43 spike overlapping peptide pool stimulation. The CDR3, as DNA: TGTGCCACCAGCGGCACAAGACAGGGAAATGGCTACACCTTC. Its translation is CATSGTRQGNGYTF.